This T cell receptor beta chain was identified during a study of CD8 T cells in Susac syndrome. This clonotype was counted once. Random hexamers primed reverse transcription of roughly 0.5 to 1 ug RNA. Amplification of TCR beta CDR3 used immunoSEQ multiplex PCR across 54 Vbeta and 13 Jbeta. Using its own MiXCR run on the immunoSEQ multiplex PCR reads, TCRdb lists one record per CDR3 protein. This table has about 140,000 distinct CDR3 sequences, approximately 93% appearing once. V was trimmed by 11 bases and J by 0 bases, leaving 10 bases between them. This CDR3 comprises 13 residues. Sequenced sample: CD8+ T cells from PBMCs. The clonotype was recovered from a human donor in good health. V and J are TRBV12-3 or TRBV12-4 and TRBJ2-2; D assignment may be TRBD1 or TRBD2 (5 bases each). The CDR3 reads CAGGRPNTGELFF. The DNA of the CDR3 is TGTGCCGGGGGACGGCCGAACACCGGGGAGCTGTTTTTT.